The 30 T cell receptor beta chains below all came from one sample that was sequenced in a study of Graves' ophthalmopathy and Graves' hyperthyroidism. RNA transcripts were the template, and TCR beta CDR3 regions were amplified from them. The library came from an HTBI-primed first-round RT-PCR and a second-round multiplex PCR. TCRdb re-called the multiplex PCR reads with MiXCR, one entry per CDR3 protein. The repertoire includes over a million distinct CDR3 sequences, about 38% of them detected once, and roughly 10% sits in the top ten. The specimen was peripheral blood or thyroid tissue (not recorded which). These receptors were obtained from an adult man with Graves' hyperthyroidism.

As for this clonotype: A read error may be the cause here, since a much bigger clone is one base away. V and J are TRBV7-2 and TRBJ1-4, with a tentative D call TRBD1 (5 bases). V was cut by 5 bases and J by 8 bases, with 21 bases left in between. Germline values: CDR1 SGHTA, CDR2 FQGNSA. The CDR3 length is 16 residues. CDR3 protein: CTSSLRGGQGEEKLFF. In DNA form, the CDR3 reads TGTACCAGCAGCCTTCGGGGCGGGCAGGGAGAGGAAAAACTGTTTTTT.

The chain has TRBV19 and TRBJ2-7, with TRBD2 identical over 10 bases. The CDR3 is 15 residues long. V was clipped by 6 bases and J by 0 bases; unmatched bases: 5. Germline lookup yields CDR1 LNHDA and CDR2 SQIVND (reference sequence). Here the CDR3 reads CASRSASGSSYEQYF. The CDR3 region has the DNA TGTGCCAGTAGATCGGCTAGCGGGAGCTCCTACGAGCAGTACTTC.

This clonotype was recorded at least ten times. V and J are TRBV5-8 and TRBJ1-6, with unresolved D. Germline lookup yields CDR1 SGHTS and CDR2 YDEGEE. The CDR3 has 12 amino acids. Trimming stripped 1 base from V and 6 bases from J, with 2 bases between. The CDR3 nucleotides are TGTGCCAGCAGCTTGTTTAATTCACCCCTCCACTTT. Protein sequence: CASSLFNSPLHF.

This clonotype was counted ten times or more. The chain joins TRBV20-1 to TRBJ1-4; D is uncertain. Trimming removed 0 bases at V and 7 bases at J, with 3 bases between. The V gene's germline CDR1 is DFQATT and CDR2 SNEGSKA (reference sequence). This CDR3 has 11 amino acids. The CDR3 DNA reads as TGCAGTGCTAGAGATTTTGAAAAACTGTTTTTT. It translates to CSARDFEKLFF.

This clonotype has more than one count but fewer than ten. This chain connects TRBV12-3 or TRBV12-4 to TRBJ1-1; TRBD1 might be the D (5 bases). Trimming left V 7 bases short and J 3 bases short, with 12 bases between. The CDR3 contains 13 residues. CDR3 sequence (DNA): TGTGCCAGCACTTGGGGGGGGGACACTGAAGCTTTCTTT. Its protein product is CASTWGGDTEAFF.

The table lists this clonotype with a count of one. As DNA, the CDR3 is TGTGCCAGCGGCCCGGGACACACTGAAGCTTTCTTT. Translated, it gives CASGPGHTEAFF. The chain has TRBV6-5 and TRBJ1-1, with D tentatively TRBD1 (5 bases). V was cut by 8 bases and J by 3 bases, with 10 bases left in between. The CDR3 sequence is 12 residues long. CDR1 and CDR2 from the germline V gene are MNHEY and SVGAGI.

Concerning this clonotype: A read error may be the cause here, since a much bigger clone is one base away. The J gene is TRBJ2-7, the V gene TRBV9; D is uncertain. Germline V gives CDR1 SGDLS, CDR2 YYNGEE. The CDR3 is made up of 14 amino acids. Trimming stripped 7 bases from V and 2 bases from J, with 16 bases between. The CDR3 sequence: CASGPRRIAYEQYF. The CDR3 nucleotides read TGTGCCAGCGGGCCGAGACGGATCGCCTACGAGCAGTACTTC. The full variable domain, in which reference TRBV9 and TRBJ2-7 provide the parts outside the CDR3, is DSGVTQTPKHLITATGQRVTLRCSPRSGDLSVYWYQQSLDQGLQFLIQYYNGEERAKGNILERFSAQQFPDLHSELNLSSLELGDSALYFCASGPRRIAYEQYFGPGTRLTVT.

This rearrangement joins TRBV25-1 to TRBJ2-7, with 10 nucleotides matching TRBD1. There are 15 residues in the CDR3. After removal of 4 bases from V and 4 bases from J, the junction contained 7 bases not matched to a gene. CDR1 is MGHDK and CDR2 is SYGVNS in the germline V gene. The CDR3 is CASSAGDRGSYEQYF. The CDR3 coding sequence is TGTGCCAGCAGTGCAGGGGACAGGGGTTCGTACGAGCAGTACTTC.

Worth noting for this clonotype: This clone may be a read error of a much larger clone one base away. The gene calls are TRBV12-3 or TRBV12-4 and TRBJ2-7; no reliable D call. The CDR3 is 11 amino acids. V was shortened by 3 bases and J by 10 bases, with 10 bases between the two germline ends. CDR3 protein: CASSFGKGQYF. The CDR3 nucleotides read TGTGCCAGCAGTTTTGGAAAAGGCCAGTACTTC.

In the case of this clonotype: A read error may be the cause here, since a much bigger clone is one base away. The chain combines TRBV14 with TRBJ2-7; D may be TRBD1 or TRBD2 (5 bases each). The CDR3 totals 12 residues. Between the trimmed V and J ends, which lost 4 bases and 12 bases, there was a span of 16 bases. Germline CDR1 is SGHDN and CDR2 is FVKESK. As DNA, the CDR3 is TGTGCCAGCAGCCCAGTAACGGGGCTAGCGTACTTC. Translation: CASSPVTGLAYF.

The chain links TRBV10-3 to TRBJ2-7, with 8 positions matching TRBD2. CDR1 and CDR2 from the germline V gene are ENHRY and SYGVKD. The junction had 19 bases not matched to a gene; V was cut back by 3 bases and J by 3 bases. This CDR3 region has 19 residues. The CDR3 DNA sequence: TGTGCCATCAGTGATGAAGACAGCGTTGAACCCGGGAGGGACTACGAGCAGTACTTC. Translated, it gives CAISDEDSVEPGRDYEQYF.

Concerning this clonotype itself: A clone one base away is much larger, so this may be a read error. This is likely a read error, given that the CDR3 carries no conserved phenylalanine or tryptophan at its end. The CDR3 DNA reads TGCAGCGTTTATTCAACTGGGCAGCCTAACTATGGCTACACCCTC. It yields the protein CSVYSTGQPNYGYTL. The chain employs TRBV29-1 and TRBJ1-2; D remains unclear. Trimming cost V 5 bases and J 0 bases, with 16 bases left between them. The CDR3 length is 15 residues. Germline-derived CDR1 and CDR2 are SQVTM and ANQGSEA.

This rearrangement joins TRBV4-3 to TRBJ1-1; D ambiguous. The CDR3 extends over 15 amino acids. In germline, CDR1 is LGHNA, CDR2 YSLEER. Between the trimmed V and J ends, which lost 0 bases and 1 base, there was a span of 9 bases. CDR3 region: CASSQDRRQNTEAFF. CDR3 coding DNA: TGCGCCAGCAGCCAAGACCGGAGGCAGAACACTGAAGCTTTCTTT.

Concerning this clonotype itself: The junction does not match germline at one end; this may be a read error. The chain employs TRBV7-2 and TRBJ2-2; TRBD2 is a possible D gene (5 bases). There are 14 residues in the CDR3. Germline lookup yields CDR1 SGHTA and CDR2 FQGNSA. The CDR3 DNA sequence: TGTGCCAGCAGCTTGGCTAACGACACCGGGGAGCTGTCTTGG. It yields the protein CASSLANDTGELSW.

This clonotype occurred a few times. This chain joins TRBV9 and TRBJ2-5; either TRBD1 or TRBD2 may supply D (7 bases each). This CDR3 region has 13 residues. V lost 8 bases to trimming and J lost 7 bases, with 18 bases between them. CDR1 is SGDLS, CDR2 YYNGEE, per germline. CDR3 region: CARRLAGGATQYF. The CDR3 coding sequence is TGTGCCAGACGCCTTGCAGGGGGGGCGACCCAGTACTTC. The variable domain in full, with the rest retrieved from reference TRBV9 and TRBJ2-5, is DSGVTQTPKHLITATGQRVTLRCSPRSGDLSVYWYQQSLDQGLQFLIQYYNGEERAKGNILERFSAQQFPDLHSELNLSSLELGDSALYFCARRLAGGATQYFGPGTRLLVL.

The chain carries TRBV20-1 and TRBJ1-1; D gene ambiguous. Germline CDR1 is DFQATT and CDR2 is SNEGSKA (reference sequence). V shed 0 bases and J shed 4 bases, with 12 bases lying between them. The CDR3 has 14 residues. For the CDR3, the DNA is TGCAGTGCTAGAGAGTGGGGAGCGGGCACTGAAGCTTTCTTT. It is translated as CSAREWGAGTEAFF.

CDR3 sequence (DNA): TGTGCCAGCAGTGACGGGACGGCCGTCGAGCAGTACTTC. Amino acid sequence: CASSDGTAVEQYF. This chain joins TRBV2 and TRBJ2-7; tentatively, D is TRBD1 or TRBD2 (5 bases each). The CDR3 extends over 13 amino acids. The V end lost 3 bases, the J end lost 6 bases, and 12 bases lay between the germline ends. The germline CDR1 and CDR2 sequences are SNHLY and FYNNEI.

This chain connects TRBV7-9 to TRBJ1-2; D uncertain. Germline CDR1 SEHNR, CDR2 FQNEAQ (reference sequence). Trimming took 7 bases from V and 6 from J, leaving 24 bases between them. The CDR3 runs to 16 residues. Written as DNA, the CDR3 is TGTGCCAGCACCCTGGTCTTTCTCGGGATCTCCAATGGCTACACCTTC. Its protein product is CASTLVFLGISNGYTF.

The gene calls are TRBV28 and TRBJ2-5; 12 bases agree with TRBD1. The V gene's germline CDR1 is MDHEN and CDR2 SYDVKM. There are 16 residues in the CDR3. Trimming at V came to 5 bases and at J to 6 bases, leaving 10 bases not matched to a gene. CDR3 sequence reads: CASSGPGQGAEKTQYF. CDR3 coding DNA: TGTGCCAGCAGTGGGCCGGGACAGGGGGCGGAGAAGACCCAGTACTTC. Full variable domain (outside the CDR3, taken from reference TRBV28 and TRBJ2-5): DVKVTQSSRYLVKRTGEKVFLECVQDMDHENMFWYRQDPGLGLRLIYFSYDVKMKEKGDIPEGYSVSREKKERFSLILESASTNQTSMYLCASSGPGQGAEKTQYFGPGTRLLVL.

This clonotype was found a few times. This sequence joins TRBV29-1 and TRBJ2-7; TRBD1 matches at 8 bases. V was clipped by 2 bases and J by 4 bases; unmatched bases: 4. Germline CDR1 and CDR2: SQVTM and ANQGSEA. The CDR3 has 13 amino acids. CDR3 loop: CSVEKGQGYEQYF. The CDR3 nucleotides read TGCAGCGTTGAAAAAGGACAGGGATACGAGCAGTACTTC.

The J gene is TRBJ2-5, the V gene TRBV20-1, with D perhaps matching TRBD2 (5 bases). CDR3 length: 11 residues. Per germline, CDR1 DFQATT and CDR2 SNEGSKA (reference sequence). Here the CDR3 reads CRMRATDTQYF. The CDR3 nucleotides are TGCAGAATGCGGGCGACGGATACCCAGTACTTC.

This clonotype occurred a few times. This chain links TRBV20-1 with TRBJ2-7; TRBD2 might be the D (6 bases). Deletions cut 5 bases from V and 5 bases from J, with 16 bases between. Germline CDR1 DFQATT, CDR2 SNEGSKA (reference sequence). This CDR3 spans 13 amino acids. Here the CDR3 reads CSAYWGTWDEQYF. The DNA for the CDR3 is TGCAGTGCTTATTGGGGGACTTGGGACGAGCAGTACTTC.

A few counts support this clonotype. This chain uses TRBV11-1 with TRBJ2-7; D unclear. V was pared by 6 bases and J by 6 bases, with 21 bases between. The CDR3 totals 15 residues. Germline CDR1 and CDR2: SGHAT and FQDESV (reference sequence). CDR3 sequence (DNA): TGTGCCAGCAGAAGCCGCGGCCCCTCCTGGGGCGAGCAGTACTTC. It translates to CASRSRGPSWGEQYF.

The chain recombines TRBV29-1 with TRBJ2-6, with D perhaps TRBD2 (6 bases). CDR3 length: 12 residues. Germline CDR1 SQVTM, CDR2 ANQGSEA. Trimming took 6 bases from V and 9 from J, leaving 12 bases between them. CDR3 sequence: CSVRGTLNVLTF. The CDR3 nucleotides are TGCAGCGTCCGCGGGACGCTCAACGTCCTGACTTTC.

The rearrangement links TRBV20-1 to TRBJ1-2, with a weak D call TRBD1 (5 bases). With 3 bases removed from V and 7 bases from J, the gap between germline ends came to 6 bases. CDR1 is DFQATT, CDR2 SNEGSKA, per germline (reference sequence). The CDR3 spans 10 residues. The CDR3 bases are TGCAGTGCTAGCCAGGGTGGCTACACCTTC. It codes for CSASQGGYTF.

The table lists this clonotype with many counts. The CDR3 spells CSVAKTGVADGYTF. CDR3 DNA: TGCAGCGTGGCAAAAACAGGGGTCGCTGATGGCTACACCTTC. This chain joins TRBV29-1 and TRBJ1-2, with TRBD1 matching over 7 bases. This CDR3 comprises 14 residues. V lost 6 bases, J lost 6 bases, and 13 bases stayed unmatched. Germline CDR1 is SQVTM and CDR2 is ANQGSEA.

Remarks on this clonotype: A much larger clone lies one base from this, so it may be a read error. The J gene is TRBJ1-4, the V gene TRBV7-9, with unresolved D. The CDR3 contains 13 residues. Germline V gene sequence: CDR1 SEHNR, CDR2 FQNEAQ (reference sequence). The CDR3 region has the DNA TGTGCCAACAGCCTCCTAAACAGCGAAAAACTGTTTTTT. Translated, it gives CANSLLNSEKLFF. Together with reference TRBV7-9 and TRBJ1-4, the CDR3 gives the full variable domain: DTGVSQNPRHKITKRGQNVTFRCDPISEHNRLYWYRQTLGQGPEFLTYFQNEAQLEKSRLLSDRFSAERPKGSFSTLEIQRTEQGDSAMYLCANSLLNSEKLFFGSGTQLSVL.

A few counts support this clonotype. The CDR3, as DNA: TGTGCCAGCAGAGTTGGTTGGGATCAGCCCCAGCATTTT. Encoded protein: CASRVGWDQPQHF. The chain recombines TRBV27 with TRBJ1-5, with no clear D. CDR1 is MNHEY and CDR2 is SMNVEV in the germline V gene (reference sequence). The CDR3 length is 13 residues. Deletions cut 6 bases from V and 5 bases from J, with 11 bases between.

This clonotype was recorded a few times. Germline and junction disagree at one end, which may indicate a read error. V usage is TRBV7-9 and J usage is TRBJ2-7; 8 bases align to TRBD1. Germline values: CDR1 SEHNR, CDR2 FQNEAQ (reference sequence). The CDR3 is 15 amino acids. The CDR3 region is CASSLLRGRLYGQYF. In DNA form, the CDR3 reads TGTGCCAGCAGCCTTCTCAGGGGGCGCTTATACGGGCAGTACTTC. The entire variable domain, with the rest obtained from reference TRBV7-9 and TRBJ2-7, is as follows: DTGVSQNPRHKITKRGQNVTFRCDPISEHNRLYWYRQTLGQGPEFLTYFQNEAQLEKSRLLSDRFSAERPKGSFSTLEIQRTEQGDSAMYLCASSLLRGRLYGQYFGPGTRLTVT.

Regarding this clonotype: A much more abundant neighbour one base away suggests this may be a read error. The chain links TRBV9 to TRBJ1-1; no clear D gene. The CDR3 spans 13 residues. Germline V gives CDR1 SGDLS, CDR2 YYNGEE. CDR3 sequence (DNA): TGTGCCAGCGGCGTAGCCGGAGGCCGTGAAGCTTTCTTT. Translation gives CASGVAGGREAFF.